These 8 T cell receptor beta chains share one sample of origin, sequenced in a study of cytomegalovirus exposure and HLA in healthy donors. A multiplex PCR was run with 60 Vbeta primers and 13 Jbeta primers. Sequencing used immunoSEQ multiplex PCR; TCRdb keeps in-frame clones, though not all of them. Of roughly 150,000 clones in the sample, 60% to 85% are singletons; the top ten hold 13%. Source material: PBMCs. The receptors were gathered from a man aged 40-55 years in good health and CMV-seropositive.

As for this clone: Germline and junction disagree at one end, which may indicate a read error. The chain has TRBV19 and TRBJ2-6; TRBD2 matches 10 bases. Germline V gene sequence: CDR1 LNHDA, CDR2 SQIVND (reference sequence). The CDR3 has 17 residues. The CDR3 nucleotides are TGTGCCAGCCTTAAGCGGGGGGGAGGCTCTGGGGCCAACGGCCTGACTTTC. As protein: CASLKRGGGSGANGLTF.

This clone was picked up a small number of times. This sequence joins TRBV19 and TRBJ1-2; D gene uncertain. This CDR3 spans 15 amino acids. The V gene lost 0 bases and the J gene lost 5 bases, with 13 bases spanning the gap. Germline CDR1 LNHDA, CDR2 SQIVND (reference sequence). CDR3 sequence: CASSIDQNGEYGYTF. Written as DNA, the CDR3 is TGTGCCAGTAGTATAGATCAGAACGGGGAGTATGGCTACACCTTC.

A few counts support this clone. A much more abundant neighbour one base away suggests this may be a read error. This chain connects TRBV10-3 to TRBJ1-1, with 7 bases identical to TRBD1. This CDR3 has 14 amino acids. CDR1 is ENHRY, CDR2 SYGVKD, per germline. The CDR3 coding sequence is TGTGCCATCAGTGAAGGGGGCCCCGACACTGACGCTTTCTTT. It specifies CAISEGGPDTDAFF.

The CDR3 sequence: CASSQASGAGGYTF. The CDR3 bases are TGTGCCAGCAGCCAAGCCTCAGGGGCTGGGGGCTACACCTTC. The rearrangement joins TRBV14 to TRBJ1-2, with TRBD1 as a possible D gene (6 bases). The V gene's germline CDR1 is SGHDN and CDR2 FVKESK. Deletions cut 1 base from V and 8 bases from J, with 14 bases between. The CDR3 contains 14 residues.

The V call is TRBV7-9, the J call TRBJ2-5; tentative D call: TRBD2 (7 bases). V was trimmed by 1 base and J by 0 bases, leaving 12 bases between them. Germline V CDR1 and CDR2: SEHNR, FQNEAQ (reference sequence). The CDR3 has 16 amino acids. The DNA of the CDR3 is TGTGCCAGCAGCTTAGGTGGGGGGGGCAACCAAGAGACCCAGTACTTC. Translation gives CASSLGGGGNQETQYF.

The V and J genes are TRBV7-8 and TRBJ1-4; 7 bases map to TRBD1. This CDR3 has 15 amino acids. CDR1 is SGHVS and CDR2 is FQNEAQ in the germline V gene. V shed 1 base, J shed 8 bases, and the junction held 7 bases outside the gene matches. CDR3 coding DNA: TGTGCCAGCAGCTTAGTGGAGGGGGCAAGGGAAAAACTGTTTTTT. Residues: CASSLVEGAREKLFF.

The genes are TRBV4-1 and TRBJ2-2, with 10 bases identical to TRBD1. With V trimmed by 6 bases and J by 8 bases, 12 bases remained unmatched. CDR3 length: 16 amino acids. CDR1 is MGHRA and CDR2 is YSYEKL in the germline V gene. The CDR3 coding sequence is TGCGCCAGCAGACCATCGCCGGGACAGGGGCTGGGGGAGCTGTTTTTT. Amino acid sequence: CASRPSPGQGLGELFF.

The chain employs TRBV2 and TRBJ1-3; D gene ambiguous. The V end was cut by 4 bases, the J end by 9 bases, with 19 bases between. From germline, CDR1 is SNHLY and CDR2 FYNNEI. The CDR3 sequence is 15 residues long. For the CDR3, the DNA is TGTGCCAGCAGTGGCCCCGGGAGGGAAAAGGGCACCATATATTTT. Translation gives CASSGPGREKGTIYF.